Listed here are 2 T cell receptor beta chains from one sample, sequenced in a study of OX40 agonist ivuxolimab in advanced cancers. The protocol was immunoSEQ multiplex PCR, while the TCRdb copy is restricted to in-frame clones and leaves out a portion. The sample yields roughly 65,000 clones, over 60% seen once. The specimen was CD4+ or CD8+ T cells sorted from blood, collected in a trial of the OX40 agonist ivuxolimab. The receptors derive from an adult with an advanced solid tumor such as melanoma, head and neck, liver or kidney cancer.

V usage is TRBV30 and J usage is TRBJ2-2; perhaps D is TRBD1 or TRBD2 (5 bases each). V dropped 5 bases and J dropped 1 base, with 14 bases sitting between them. Germline CDR1 GTSNPN, CDR2 SVGIG (reference sequence). This CDR3 has 15 amino acids. CDR3 amino acids: CAWRSWGMNTGELFF. DNA of the CDR3: TGTGCCTGGCGATCATGGGGGATGAACACCGGGGAGCTGTTTTTT.

This clone was detected only once. The chain is built from TRBV30 and TRBJ2-3; a weak D match, TRBD1 (5 bases). Germline V gene lookup returns CDR1 GTSNPN and CDR2 SVGIG (reference sequence). The germline V and J ends were trimmed by 4 bases and 1 base, with 9 bases remaining between them. This CDR3 spans 13 amino acids. The CDR3 protein is CAWTGWGTDTQYF. In nucleotides, the CDR3 is TGTGCCTGGACAGGGTGGGGCACAGATACGCAGTATTTT.